What follows are 15 T cell receptor beta chains derived from one specimen sequenced in a study of chemoradiotherapy in HPV16-positive cancers. Sequencing used immunoSEQ multiplex PCR; TCRdb keeps in-frame clones, though not all of them. Among under 35,000 clones listed, around 89% were seen once. The material was blood, obtained from a patient who underwent chemoradiotherapy. The receptors here all came from a human donor with HPV-associated anogenital cancer.

In its sample, this clone was seen a few times. J is TRBJ2-2 and V is TRBV5-1; D is undetermined. Germline V gene sequence: CDR1 SGHRS, CDR2 YFSETQ. The CDR3 sequence is 13 residues long. Trimming pared 0 bases from V and 7 bases from J, leaving 7 bases between. CDR3 coding DNA: TGCGCCAGCAGCTTGGTACCGGGCGGGGAGCTGTTTTTT. Residues: CASSLVPGGELFF.

This clone was recorded a few times. The chain has TRBV7-9 and TRBJ1-1, with unresolved D. The length of the CDR3 is 13 residues. Trimming removed 5 bases from V and 1 base from J, with 8 bases in between. Per the germline V gene, CDR1 is SEHNR and CDR2 is FQNEAQ (reference sequence). In nucleotides, the CDR3 is TGTGCCAGCAGCCAAGAGAGGAACACTGAAGCTTTCTTT. The encoded protein is CASSQERNTEAFF.

The chain employs TRBV5-1 and TRBJ1-2, with TRBD1 matching over 9 bases. V was pared by 4 bases and J by 8 bases, with 9 bases of the junction left unmatched. The CDR3 consists of 14 residues. CDR1 is SGHRS, CDR2 YFSETQ, per germline. The CDR3 sequence: CASSLTQGADGYTF. CDR3 nucleotide sequence: TGCGCCAGCAGCCTAACACAGGGGGCGGACGGCTACACCTTC.

This chain links TRBV18 with TRBJ2-1; possibly TRBD1 for D (6 bases). The CDR3 contains 16 residues. V was shortened by 3 bases and J by 7 bases, with 19 bases between the two germline ends. The germline V gene has CDR1 KGHSH and CDR2 LQKENI. CDR3: CASSPIRGQTWNEQFF. The CDR3 DNA follows: TGTGCCAGCTCACCCATCCGCGGACAGACTTGGAATGAGCAGTTCTTC.

The chain links TRBV4-1 to TRBJ2-2; D is uncertain. The CDR3 sequence is 14 residues long. With 1 base removed from V and 7 bases from J, the gap between germline ends came to 10 bases. Germline CDR1 reads MGHRA; CDR2 reads YSYEKL. CDR3 amino acids: CASSQVDNHGELFF. Written as DNA, the CDR3 is TGCGCCAGCAGCCAAGTAGATAATCACGGGGAGCTGTTTTTT.

V gene TRBV5-1 combines with J gene TRBJ1-1; 7 positions match TRBD1. The CDR3 is 14 residues long. Germline V lookup: CDR1 SGHRS, CDR2 YFSETQ. V shed 5 bases, J shed 0 bases, and the junction held 4 bases outside the gene matches. The CDR3 reads CASSKQGMNTEAFF. The CDR3 DNA is TGCGCCAGCAGTAAACAGGGGATGAACACTGAAGCTTTCTTT.

This sequence joins TRBV19 and TRBJ1-5; D is perhaps TRBD1 (5 bases). CDR3 length: 15 amino acids. The V gene lost 4 bases and the J gene lost 5 bases, with 15 bases spanning the gap. Germline V lookup: CDR1 LNHDA, CDR2 SQIVND (reference sequence). CDR3 coding DNA: TGTGCCAGTAGTACCCTAACAGGCGGTCATCAGCCCCAGCATTTT. The encoded protein is CASSTLTGGHQPQHF.

In this sample, this clone turned up once. The rearrangement joins TRBV7-9 to TRBJ2-3; D gene ambiguous. Germline lookup yields CDR1 SEHNR and CDR2 FQNEAQ (reference sequence). V was pared by 6 bases and J by 4 bases, with 5 bases between. The CDR3 length is 11 residues. In DNA, the CDR3 is TGTGCCAGCAGGAGACCAGATACGCAGTATTTT. Translation gives CASRRPDTQYF.

This clone was recorded a few times. This chain uses TRBV28 with TRBJ1-1, with 7 bases that match TRBD1. Germline CDR1 reads MDHEN; CDR2 reads SYDVKM. CDR3 length: 12 residues. Trimming took 7 bases from V and 4 from J; bases not matched to a gene: 3. The CDR3 reads CASTYRGTEAFF. The CDR3 DNA reads as TGTGCCAGCACCTACAGGGGCACTGAAGCTTTCTTT.

The gene calls are TRBV28 and TRBJ1-5; tentative D call: TRBD1 (6 bases). Looked up from germline, CDR1 is MDHEN and CDR2 is SYDVKM. Trimming took 7 bases from V and 5 from J, leaving 12 bases between them. The CDR3 has 13 residues. In nucleotides, the CDR3 is TGTGCCAGCACCTGGACAGCCCATCAGCCCCAGCATTTT. It codes for CASTWTAHQPQHF.

The chain recombines TRBV18 with TRBJ1-1; D is unclear. Germline CDR1 reads KGHSH; CDR2 reads LQKENI. Trimming shortened V by 2 bases and J by 2 bases, and 12 bases separated the two germline ends. The CDR3 is made up of 15 amino acids. Here the CDR3 reads CASSPGSEINTEAFF. The CDR3 nucleotides read TGTGCCAGCTCACCAGGGTCAGAAATTAACACTGAAGCTTTCTTT.

V is TRBV2 and J is TRBJ1-5; 10 bases fit TRBD1. This CDR3 is 18 amino acids long. With 5 bases clipped from V and 0 bases from J, the junction kept 10 bases outside the gene matches. The germline V gene has CDR1 SNHLY and CDR2 FYNNEI. Written as DNA, the CDR3 is TGTGCCAGCAGTCCCAGGGACAGGGGACTCTATAGCAATCAGCCCCAGCATTTT. Translated: CASSPRDRGLYSNQPQHF.

The V gene is TRBV6-5, the J gene TRBJ1-1, with unresolved D. CDR1 is MNHEY, CDR2 SVGAGI, per germline. This CDR3 region has 11 residues. V was trimmed by 0 bases and J by 4 bases, leaving 0 bases between them. The CDR3 DNA sequence: TGTGCCAGCAGTTACTCCACTGAAGCTTTCTTT. This encodes CASSYSTEAFF.

The chain is built from TRBV5-1 and TRBJ2-3; the D is unclear. V lost 4 bases and J 4 bases, leaving 13 bases between the germline ends. Germline V lookup: CDR1 SGHRS, CDR2 YFSETQ. The CDR3 spans 14 residues. The CDR3 loop is CASSAWSGADTQYF. As DNA, the CDR3 is TGCGCCAGCAGCGCGTGGAGTGGTGCAGATACGCAGTATTTT.

The chain carries TRBV27 and TRBJ1-2; 7 bases fit TRBD1. With V trimmed by 3 bases and J by 8 bases, 6 bases remained unmatched. Per the germline V gene, CDR1 is MNHEY and CDR2 is SMNVEV (reference sequence). This CDR3 is built from 13 residues. DNA for the CDR3: TGTGCCAGCAGTTTGAGACAGGGTCCCGGCTACACCTTC. It is translated as CASSLRQGPGYTF.